The 5 T cell receptor beta chains listed next were all sequenced from one sample in a study of T-cell memory formation after mild COVID-19. TCRdb reanalysed the 5' RACE reads using MiXCR and keeps one entry per CDR3 protein. Among tens of thousands of distinct CDR3 sequences listed, over 11% were seen once. Sequences were obtained from PBMCs or a T cell subset sorted from them (not recorded which). The receptors derive from an adult woman who had mild COVID-19 (a few samples of this study predate the infection). Cell type and time point are not known.

This clonotype turned up a few times. V gene TRBV7-8 combines with J gene TRBJ2-7, with a possible D match to TRBD1 (5 bases). The V end lost 5 bases, the J end lost 0 bases, and 17 bases lay between the germline ends. CDR1 and CDR2 from the germline V gene are SGHVS and FQNEAQ. CDR3 length equals 16 residues. The CDR3 coding sequence is TGTGCCAGCAGCACGGAAGACAGAGCTCACTCCTACGAGCAGTACTTC. It translates to CASSTEDRAHSYEQYF.

The chain carries TRBV7-9 and TRBJ2-3, with D unresolved. CDR3 length: 14 residues. The V end lost 8 bases, the J end lost 0 bases, and 12 bases lay between the germline ends. Germline V CDR1 and CDR2: SEHNR, FQNEAQ (reference sequence). The CDR3 sequence: CASLGPFSTDTQYF. CDR3 in DNA: TGTGCCAGCCTGGGTCCTTTTAGCACAGATACGCAGTATTTT.

The V and J genes are TRBV20-1 and TRBJ2-5; 11 bases agree with TRBD2. Germline lookup yields CDR1 DFQATT and CDR2 SNEGSKA (reference sequence). J was trimmed by 2 bases and V by 0 bases; bases with no gene match: 8. The CDR3 extends over 17 amino acids. The CDR3 region is CSARDPRLAGQQETQYF. The CDR3 DNA sequence: TGCAGTGCTAGAGATCCCCGACTAGCGGGGCAACAAGAGACCCAGTACTTC.

This clonotype has a count of ten or more. This chain links TRBV9 with TRBJ2-1, with a possible D match to TRBD2 (6 bases). V lost 4 bases and J 7 bases, leaving 12 bases between the germline ends. This CDR3 contains 13 residues. In germline, CDR1 is SGDLS, CDR2 YYNGEE. CDR3 DNA: TGTGCCAGCAGCTCCGGGACTTTAAATGAGCAGTTCTTC. Translation: CASSSGTLNEQFF.

The CDR3 sequence is CASSWDRGNTEAFF. As DNA, the CDR3 is TGTGCCAGCAGCTGGGACAGGGGGAACACTGAAGCTTTCTTT. The chain joins TRBV12-3 or TRBV12-4 to TRBJ1-1; the match to TRBD1 covers 10 bases. The CDR3 is made up of 14 amino acids. The junction had 2 bases not matched to a gene; V was cut back by 6 bases and J by 1 base.